The present TCR beta chain was sequenced within a study of vaccination and CD4 T cells after COVID-19. Study information: Convalescent donors: six male, four female; seven Caucasian, two Asian, one multiracial, two Hispanic. Broader study findings: Of the reactive clones in convalescent patients, a median approximately 86% showed up only post-vaccination.

Germline V gene data show CDR1 as MNHEY and CDR2 as SVGAGI. The length of the CDR3 is 18 residues. V lost 2 bases and J 0 bases, leaving 14 bases between the germline ends. Researchers used the Oncomine TCR Beta short-read assay to sequence DNA from cultured CD4+ T cells. TCRdb re-called the PCR reads with MiXCR, one entry per CDR3 protein. The sample has about 12,000 distinct CDR3 sequences; under 35% are singletons. The sample's treatment: roughly ten-day PBMC culture with coronavirus spike peptide pools or control peptides (ViraFEST assay). ViraFEST used peptide pools to expand antigen-specific T cells, then sequenced TCRs. Alongside about 9.1 IU/ml IL-2 and around 10 ug/ml peptide pools, PBMCs were cultured at a few million per well. There are a few counts of this clonotype. Its antigen remains unidentified.

The clonotype originates from a human donor who had recovered from COVID-19. The chain has TRBV6-5 and TRBJ1-6; tentatively, D is TRBD1 (5 bases). Sequenced here: CD4+ T cells from blood, cultured in vitro, sampled after SARS-CoV-2 vaccination. The CDR3 coding sequence is TGTGCCAGCAGTTACGGGGCCGACCCGGGCTCCTATAATTCACCCCTCCACTTT. Protein sequence: CASSYGADPGSYNSPLHF.